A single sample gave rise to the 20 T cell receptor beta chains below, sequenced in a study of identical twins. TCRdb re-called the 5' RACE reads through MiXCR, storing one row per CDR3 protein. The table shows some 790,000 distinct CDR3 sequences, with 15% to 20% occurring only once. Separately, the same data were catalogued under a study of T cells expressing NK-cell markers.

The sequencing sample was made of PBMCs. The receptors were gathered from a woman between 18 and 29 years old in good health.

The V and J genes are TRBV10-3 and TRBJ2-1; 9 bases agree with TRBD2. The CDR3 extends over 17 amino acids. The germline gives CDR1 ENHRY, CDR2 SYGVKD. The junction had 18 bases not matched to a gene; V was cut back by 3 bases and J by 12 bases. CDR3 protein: CAISDSGTTYSGGRQFF. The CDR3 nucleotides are TGTGCCATCAGTGATTCCGGGACCACGTACAGCGGGGGGAGGCAGTTCTTC.

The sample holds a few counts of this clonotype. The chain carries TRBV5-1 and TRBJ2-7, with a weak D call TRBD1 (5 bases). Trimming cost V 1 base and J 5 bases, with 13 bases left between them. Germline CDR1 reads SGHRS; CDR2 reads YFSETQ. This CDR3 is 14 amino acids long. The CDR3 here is CASSLIADSHEQYF. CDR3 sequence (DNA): TGCGCCAGCAGCTTGATAGCTGACAGCCACGAGCAGTACTTC. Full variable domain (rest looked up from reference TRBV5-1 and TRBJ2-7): KAGVTQTPRYLIKTRGQQVTLSCSPISGHRSVSWYQQTPGQGLQFLFEYFSETQRNKGNFPGRFSGRQFSNSRSEMNVSTLELGDSALYLCASSLIADSHEQYFGPGTRLTVT.

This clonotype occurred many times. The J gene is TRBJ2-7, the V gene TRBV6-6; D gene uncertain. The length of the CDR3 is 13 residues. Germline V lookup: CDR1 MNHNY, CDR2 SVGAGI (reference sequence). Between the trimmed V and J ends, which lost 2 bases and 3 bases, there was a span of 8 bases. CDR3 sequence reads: CASSYPSSYEQYF. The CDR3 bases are TGTGCCAGCAGTTACCCGAGTAGCTACGAGCAGTACTTC.

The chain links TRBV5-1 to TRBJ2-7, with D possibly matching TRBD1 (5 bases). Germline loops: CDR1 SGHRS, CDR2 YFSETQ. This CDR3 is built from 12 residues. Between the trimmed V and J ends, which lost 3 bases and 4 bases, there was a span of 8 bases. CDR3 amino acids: CASSSQEYEQYF. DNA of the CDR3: TGCGCCAGCAGCTCACAGGAGTACGAGCAGTACTTC.

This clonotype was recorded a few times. The CDR3 loop is CASSRSGPGQFF. The DNA for the CDR3 is TGCGCCAGCAGCCGGTCCGGGCCAGGGCAGTTCTTC. The chain is built from TRBV5-1 and TRBJ2-1; D uncertain. The germline V gene encodes CDR1 SGHRS and CDR2 YFSETQ. The CDR3 is 12 residues long. The ends were cut back, 4 bases at V and 12 bases at J, with 14 bases in the middle.

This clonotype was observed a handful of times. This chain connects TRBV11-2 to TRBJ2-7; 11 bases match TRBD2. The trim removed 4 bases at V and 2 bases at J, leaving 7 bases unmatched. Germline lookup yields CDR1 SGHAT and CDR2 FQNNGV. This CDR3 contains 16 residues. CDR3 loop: CASSSGTSGITYEQYF. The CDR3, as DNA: TGTGCCAGCAGCTCAGGGACTAGCGGTATTACCTACGAGCAGTACTTC.

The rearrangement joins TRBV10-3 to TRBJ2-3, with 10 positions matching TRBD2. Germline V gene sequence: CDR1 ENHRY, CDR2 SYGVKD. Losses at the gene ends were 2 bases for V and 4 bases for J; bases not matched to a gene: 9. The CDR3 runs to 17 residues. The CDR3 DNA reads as TGTGCCATCAGTGAGAAACAAGCGGGAGGGCGCTCAGATACGCAGTATTTT. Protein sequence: CAISEKQAGGRSDTQYF.

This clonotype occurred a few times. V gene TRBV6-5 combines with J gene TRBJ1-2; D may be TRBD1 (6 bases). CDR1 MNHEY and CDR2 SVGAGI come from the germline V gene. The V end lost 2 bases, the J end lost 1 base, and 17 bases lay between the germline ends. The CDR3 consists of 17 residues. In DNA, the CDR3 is TGTGCCAGCAGTTACAGTCTCGGGGGCGGGGGTAACTATGGCTACACCTTC. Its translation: CASSYSLGGGGNYGYTF.

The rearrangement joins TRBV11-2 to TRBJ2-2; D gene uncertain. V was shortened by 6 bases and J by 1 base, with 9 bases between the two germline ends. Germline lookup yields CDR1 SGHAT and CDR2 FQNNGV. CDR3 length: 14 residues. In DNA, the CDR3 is TGTGCCAGCAGAAAAAACAGGAACACCGGGGAGCTGTTTTTT. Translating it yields CASRKNRNTGELFF.

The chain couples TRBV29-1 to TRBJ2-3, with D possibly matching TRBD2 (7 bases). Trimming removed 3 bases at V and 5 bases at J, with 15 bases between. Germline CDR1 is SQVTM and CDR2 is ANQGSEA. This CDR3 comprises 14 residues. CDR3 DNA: TGCAGCGTTGAGGGGGGCGGGAGTGTAGATACGCAGTATTTT. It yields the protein CSVEGGGSVDTQYF.

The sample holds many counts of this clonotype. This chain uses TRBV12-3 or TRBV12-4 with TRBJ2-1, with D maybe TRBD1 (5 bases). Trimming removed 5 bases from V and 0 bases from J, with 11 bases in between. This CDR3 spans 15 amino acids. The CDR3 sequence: CASSLGLPSYNEQFF. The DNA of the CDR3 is TGTGCCAGCAGTCTGGGGCTACCCTCCTACAATGAGCAGTTCTTC.

CDR3 nucleotides: TGTGCCAGCGCTGAGAGGGGGAATCAGCCCCAGCATTTT. Its translation is CASAERGNQPQHF. The V call is TRBV2, the J call TRBJ1-5; D might be TRBD1 (6 bases). The V gene's germline CDR1 is SNHLY and CDR2 FYNNEI. V lost 8 bases to trimming and J lost 4 bases, with 12 bases between them. The CDR3 is 13 amino acids.

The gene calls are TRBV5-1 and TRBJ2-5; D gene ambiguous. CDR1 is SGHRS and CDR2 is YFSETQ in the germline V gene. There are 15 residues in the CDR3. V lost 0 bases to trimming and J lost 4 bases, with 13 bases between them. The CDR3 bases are TGCGCCAGCAGCTTGGAGTCGAGCCTACTAGAGACCCAGTACTTC. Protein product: CASSLESSLLETQYF.

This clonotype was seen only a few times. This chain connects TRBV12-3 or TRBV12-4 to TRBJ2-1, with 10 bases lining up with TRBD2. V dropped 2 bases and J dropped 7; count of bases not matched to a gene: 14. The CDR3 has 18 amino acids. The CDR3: CASSLPSGTSESFNEQFF. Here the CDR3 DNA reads TGTGCCAGCAGTTTACCCAGCGGGACTAGCGAGTCCTTTAATGAGCAGTTCTTC.

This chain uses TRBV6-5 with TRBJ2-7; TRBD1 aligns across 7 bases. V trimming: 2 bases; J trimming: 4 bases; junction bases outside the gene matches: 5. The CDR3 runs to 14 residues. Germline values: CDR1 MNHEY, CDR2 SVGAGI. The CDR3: CASSYDRATYEQYF. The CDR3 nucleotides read TGTGCCAGCAGTTACGACAGGGCAACTTACGAGCAGTACTTC.

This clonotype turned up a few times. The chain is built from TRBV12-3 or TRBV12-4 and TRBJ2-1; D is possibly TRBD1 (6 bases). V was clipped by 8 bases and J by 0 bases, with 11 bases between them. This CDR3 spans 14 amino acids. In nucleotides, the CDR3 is TGTGCCAGCGCTTCGGACAGCTCCTACAATGAGCAGTTCTTC. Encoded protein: CASASDSSYNEQFF.

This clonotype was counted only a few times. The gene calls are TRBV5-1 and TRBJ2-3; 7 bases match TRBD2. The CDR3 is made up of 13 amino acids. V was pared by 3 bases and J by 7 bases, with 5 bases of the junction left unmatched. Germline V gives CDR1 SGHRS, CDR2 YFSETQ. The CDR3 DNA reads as TGCGCCAGCAGCTGGACTAGGGAGAATACGCAGTATTTT. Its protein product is CASSWTRENTQYF. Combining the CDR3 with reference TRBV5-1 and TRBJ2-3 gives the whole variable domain KAGVTQTPRYLIKTRGQQVTLSCSPISGHRSVSWYQQTPGQGLQFLFEYFSETQRNKGNFPGRFSGRQFSNSRSEMNVSTLELGDSALYLCASSWTRENTQYFGPGTRLTVL.

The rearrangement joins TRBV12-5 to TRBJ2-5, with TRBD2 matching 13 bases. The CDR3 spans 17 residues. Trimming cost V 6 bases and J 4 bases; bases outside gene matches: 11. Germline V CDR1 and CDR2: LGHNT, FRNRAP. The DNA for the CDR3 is TGTGCTAGTGGCCCGGCCGGGACTAGCGGGAAGATAGAGACCCAGTACTTC. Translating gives CASGPAGTSGKIETQYF.

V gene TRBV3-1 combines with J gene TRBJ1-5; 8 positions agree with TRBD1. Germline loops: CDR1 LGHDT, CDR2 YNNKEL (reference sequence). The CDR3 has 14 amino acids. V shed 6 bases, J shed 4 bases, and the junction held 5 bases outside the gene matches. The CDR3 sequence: CASSWTGPNQPQHF. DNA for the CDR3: TGTGCCAGCAGTTGGACAGGGCCAAATCAGCCCCAGCATTTT.

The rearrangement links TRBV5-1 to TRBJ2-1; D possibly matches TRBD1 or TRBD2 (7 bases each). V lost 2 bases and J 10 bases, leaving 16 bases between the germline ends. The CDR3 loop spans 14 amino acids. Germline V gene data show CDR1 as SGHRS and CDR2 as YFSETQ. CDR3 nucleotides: TGCGCCAGCAGCTTACAGGGGCCGCGGGGGGAGCAGTTCTTC. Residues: CASSLQGPRGEQFF.